These 30 T cell receptor beta chains originate from one sample sequenced in a study of T cells after yellow fever vaccination (dated by TCRdb to about 2019). Read against the paper, the sample's treatment or condition label means: live attenuated yellow fever vaccine strain. Receptor amplification or capture employed 5' RACE. The instrument was an Illumina NovaSeq 6000. The public reads were reanalyzed by TCRdb: fastp trimming at Q25, MiXCR alignment, in-frame beta chains only. For every CDR3 protein sequence, its rows merge into one entry that carries the most common genes and DNA. The sample yields 200,000 to 300,000 distinct CDR3 sequences; more than 3.5% were counted once. Around 19% of the sample belongs to the ten largest clones. Source: PBMCs, taken 15 days after the yellow fever booster vaccination. The source of these receptors is a man aged 18 to 30 who received the YFV17D yellow fever vaccine.

This clonotype was seen many times. This chain uses TRBV4-2 with TRBJ2-3; no reliable D call. The germline CDR1 and CDR2 sequences are LGHNA and YNFKEQ. The CDR3 totals 18 residues. Trimming left V 0 bases short and J 0 bases short, with 16 bases between. The CDR3 here is CASSQEVLADTSTDTQYF. DNA for the CDR3: TGTGCCAGCAGCCAAGAGGTGTTAGCAGACACTAGCACAGATACGCAGTATTTT.

This clonotype appeared many times. The chain carries TRBV7-6 and TRBJ2-1; 8 bases map to TRBD2. Germline loops: CDR1 SGHVS, CDR2 FNYEAQ. The CDR3 runs 17 residues. The V segment lost 5 bases and the J segment 1 base; nucleotides outside the gene matches: 10. CDR3 residues: CASSRGLGGGSYNEQFF. CDR3 nucleotide sequence: TGTGCCAGCAGCCGCGGGCTCGGCGGGGGGTCCTACAATGAGCAGTTCTTC.

This clonotype was recorded at least ten times. The V and J genes are TRBV7-8 and TRBJ2-2; D perhaps matches TRBD2 (5 bases). V was pared by 5 bases and J by 5 bases, with 9 bases between. CDR3 size: 13 residues. Germline V lookup: CDR1 SGHVS, CDR2 FQNEAQ. The CDR3 reads CASSPLVTGELFF. The CDR3 bases are TGTGCCAGCAGCCCACTAGTAACCGGGGAGCTGTTTTTT.

This clonotype was counted at least ten times. The chain couples TRBV7-2 to TRBJ2-3; no reliable D call. V was pared by 4 bases and J by 1 base, with 15 bases between. CDR1 is SGHTA and CDR2 is FQGNSA in the germline V gene. The CDR3 is 16 residues long. CDR3 sequence: CASSSLAGDGTDTQYF. The CDR3 DNA reads as TGTGCCAGCAGCTCCCTGGCTGGGGATGGCACAGATACGCAGTATTTT.

This clonotype was recorded many times. The rearrangement uses TRBV7-9 and TRBJ2-3; 7 bases are a match to TRBD2. The CDR3 extends over 12 amino acids. The germline V gene has CDR1 SEHNR and CDR2 FQNEAQ (reference sequence). Trimming took 5 bases from V and 9 from J; bases not matched to a gene: 5. The CDR3 nucleotides are TGTGCCAGCAGCGGGGGACTACAGACGCAGTATTTT. It translates to CASSGGLQTQYF.

This clonotype came up many times. CDR3 DNA: TGTGCCAGCAGCTTGAGGGAGACTGTTAACTATGGCTACACCTTC. Amino acids: CASSLRETVNYGYTF. V gene TRBV5-4 combines with J gene TRBJ1-2; D remains unclear. The CDR3 length is 15 residues. V lost 1 base to trimming and J lost 1 base, with 11 bases between them. Per germline, CDR1 SGHNT and CDR2 YYREEE (reference sequence).

The sample holds many counts of this clonotype. The rearrangement links TRBV27 to TRBJ2-4; 8 nucleotides agree with TRBD1. Trimming took 2 bases from V and 7 from J; bases not matched to a gene: 4. Germline CDR1 MNHEY, CDR2 SMNVEV (reference sequence). The CDR3 sequence is 14 residues long. CDR3 coding DNA: TGTGCCAGCAGTTTACAGGGGGCATACAACATTCAGTACTTC. Its protein is CASSLQGAYNIQYF.

This clonotype has ten or more counts. This chain uses TRBV5-6 with TRBJ1-1; the D is unclear. V was pared by 6 bases and J by 9 bases, with 15 bases between. Per the germline V gene, CDR1 is SGHDT and CDR2 is YYEEEE. The CDR3 is 12 amino acids. CDR3 amino acids: CASTDLGRKAFF. DNA for the CDR3: TGTGCCAGCACCGACTTGGGGAGAAAAGCTTTCTTT.

This clonotype was detected many times. The rearrangement joins TRBV3-1 to TRBJ2-1; 8 positions agree with TRBD2. The CDR3 runs to 16 residues. The germline gives CDR1 LGHDT, CDR2 YNNKEL (reference sequence). With V trimmed by 4 bases and J by 5 bases, 10 bases remained unmatched. The CDR3 DNA reads TGTGCCAGCAGCCGCCCGGGGGGGCCTAAGGACAATGAGCAGTTCTTC. Its protein product is CASSRPGGPKDNEQFF.

This clonotype has a count of ten or more. V gene TRBV10-3 combines with J gene TRBJ1-4; TRBD1 might be the D (5 bases). This CDR3 comprises 15 residues. V was trimmed by 10 bases and J by 8 bases, leaving 23 bases between them. Germline loops: CDR1 ENHRY, CDR2 SYGVKD. This chain's CDR3 is CATREPGLPGEKLFF. The CDR3 DNA reads as TGTGCCACAAGGGAACCGGGACTACCAGGCGAAAAACTGTTTTTT.

This clonotype was picked up many times. The gene calls are TRBV12-3 or TRBV12-4 and TRBJ2-5; D gene uncertain. V lost 2 bases, J lost 4 bases, and 8 bases lay in between. This CDR3 is 13 amino acids long. The CDR3 sequence is CASSLPSLETQYF. The CDR3 nucleotides read TGTGCCAGCAGTTTACCCAGTCTAGAGACCCAGTACTTC.

The V and J genes are TRBV21-1 and TRBJ1-5; the table's D call, TRBD1, was not checked against the DNA. TRBV21-1 is marked as a pseudogene. This CDR3 has 15 residues. CDR3: CASSKDREVRQPQHF. Here the CDR3 DNA reads TGTGCCAGCAGCAAGGACAGGGAGGTCAGGCAGCCCCAGCATTTT.

This clonotype has a count of ten or more. The gene calls are TRBV5-1 and TRBJ2-1; 11 positions match TRBD1. V dropped 0 bases and J dropped 7; count of bases not matched to a gene: 3. The CDR3 loop spans 15 amino acids. The germline V gene encodes CDR1 SGHRS and CDR2 YFSETQ. The CDR3 loop is CASSLEGTGGNEQFF. For the CDR3, the DNA is TGCGCCAGCAGCTTGGAGGGGACAGGGGGGAATGAGCAGTTCTTC. The full variable domain, rest sourced from reference TRBV5-1 and TRBJ2-1, is KAGVTQTPRYLIKTRGQQVTLSCSPISGHRSVSWYQQTPGQGLQFLFEYFSETQRNKGNFPGRFSGRQFSNSRSEMNVSTLELGDSALYLCASSLEGTGGNEQFFGPGTRLTVL.

This clonotype was observed many times. The chain uses TRBV20-1 and TRBJ2-5; 8 bases align to TRBD1. The J segment lost 5 bases and the V segment lost 6 bases, leaving 5 bases of the junction unmatched. The CDR3 spans 12 residues. Germline values: CDR1 DFQATT, CDR2 SNEGSKA (reference sequence). CDR3 region: CSADDRGETQYF. The DNA for the CDR3 is TGCAGTGCAGACGACAGGGGTGAGACCCAGTACTTC.

The chain combines TRBV7-2 with TRBJ1-1; unclear D gene. V lost 3 bases to trimming and J lost 4 bases, with 9 bases between them. This CDR3 comprises 13 residues. The germline V gene has CDR1 SGHTA and CDR2 FQGNSA. The CDR3, as DNA: TGTGCCAGCAGCTTTGCGCAACGCACTGAAGCTTTCTTT. Translation: CASSFAQRTEAFF. Based on the CDR3 plus reference TRBV7-2 and TRBJ1-1, the full variable domain is GAGVSQSPSNKVTEKGKDVELRCDPISGHTALYWYRQSLGQGLEFLIYFQGNSAPDKSGLPSDRFSAERTGGSVSTLTIQRTQQEDSAVYLCASSFAQRTEAFFGQGTRLTVV.

Here the CDR3 DNA reads TGTGCCAGCAGTTCGCCGACAGGAATGAACACTGAAGCTTTCTTT. It translates to CASSSPTGMNTEAFF. The chain is built from TRBV12-3 or TRBV12-4 and TRBJ1-1; the D gene is possibly TRBD1 (6 bases). V was pared by 4 bases and J by 0 bases, with 12 bases between. CDR3 length equals 15 residues.

Many counts were recorded for this clonotype. This chain connects TRBV25-1 to TRBJ2-7; the D is unclear. Trimming removed 4 bases at V and 3 bases at J, with 7 bases between. This CDR3 is built from 12 residues. CDR1 is MGHDK and CDR2 is SYGVNS in the germline V gene. The CDR3: CASSAVDYEQYF. Written as DNA, the CDR3 is TGTGCCAGCAGTGCAGTAGACTACGAGCAGTACTTC.

This clonotype was counted at least ten times. V and J are TRBV4-3 and TRBJ2-5, with 7 bases identical to TRBD2. The junction had 6 bases not matched to a gene; V was cut back by 4 bases and J by 1 base. The CDR3 loop spans 15 amino acids. CDR1 and CDR2 (germline): LGHNA, YSLEER. CDR3 loop: CASSRDGLGQETQYF. The CDR3 DNA reads TGCGCCAGCAGCCGCGATGGACTAGGCCAAGAGACCCAGTACTTC.

This clonotype was counted ten times or more. This rearrangement joins TRBV7-2 to TRBJ2-3, with D perhaps TRBD1 (5 bases). Trimming pared 3 bases from V and 4 bases from J, leaving 14 bases between. The CDR3 is 15 amino acids. From germline, CDR1 is SGHTA and CDR2 FQGNSA. CDR3 sequence reads: CASSLSRVRPDTQYF. DNA of the CDR3: TGTGCCAGCAGCTTGAGCAGGGTCCGCCCAGATACGCAGTATTTT.

This clonotype was seen repeatedly, ten times or more. The CDR3 loop is CASSFRQGYNSPLHF. The CDR3 nucleotides are TGTGCCAGCAGTTTCAGGCAGGGATATAATTCACCCCTCCACTTT. The genes are TRBV12-3 or TRBV12-4 and TRBJ1-6; TRBD1 might be the D (5 bases). The CDR3 has 15 amino acids. The germline V and J ends were trimmed by 3 bases and 4 bases, with 10 bases remaining between them.

This clonotype has at least ten counts. The chain has TRBV29-1 and TRBJ2-1; no firm D call. CDR3 length equals 13 residues. Trimming removed 7 bases from V and 0 bases from J, with 10 bases in between. From germline, CDR1 is SQVTM and CDR2 ANQGSEA. CDR3 DNA sequence: TGCAGCGCCAATGAGTTCTCCTACAATGAGCAGTTCTTC. Amino acids: CSANEFSYNEQFF.

This clonotype was seen ten or more times. J is TRBJ1-1 and V is TRBV20-1; unclear D gene. This CDR3 is 15 amino acids long. The ends were cut back, 1 base at V and 4 bases at J, with 16 bases in the middle. The germline V gene encodes CDR1 DFQATT and CDR2 SNEGSKA (reference sequence). CDR3 sequence (DNA): TGCAGTGCTAGAGCTATACTCCCTCTTACCACTGAAGCTTTCTTT. Protein: CSARAILPLTTEAFF.

Ten or more counts support this clonotype. The chain uses TRBV7-9 and TRBJ1-4; D remains unclear. Germline loops: CDR1 SEHNR, CDR2 FQNEAQ (reference sequence). The CDR3 covers 15 residues. With 0 bases removed from V and 6 bases from J, the gap between germline ends came to 11 bases. In DNA form, the CDR3 reads TGTGCCAGCAGCTTAGCCGAGGTACTCGATGAAAAACTGTTTTTT. This gives the protein CASSLAEVLDEKLFF.

The V call is TRBV12-3 or TRBV12-4, the J call TRBJ1-5; D ambiguous. The CDR3 length is 13 residues. Trimming left V 0 bases short and J 5 bases short, with 5 bases between. CDR3 DNA sequence: TGTGCCAGCAGTTTAGCGGCGGATCAGCCCCAGCATTTT. Translated: CASSLAADQPQHF.

This clonotype was seen at least ten times. The V gene is TRBV28, the J gene TRBJ2-3; D is unclear. V lost 6 bases, J lost 5 bases, and 6 bases lay in between. The CDR3 loop spans 11 amino acids. CDR1 and CDR2 from the germline V gene are MDHEN and SYDVKM. DNA of the CDR3: TGTGCCAGCAGCCGCCTAGATACGCAGTATTTT. Amino acid sequence: CASSRLDTQYF.

This clonotype was detected many times. J is TRBJ2-3 and V is TRBV7-2; 11 bases map to TRBD2. Trimming at V came to 1 base and at J to 5 bases, leaving 5 bases not matched to a gene. Germline assignment: CDR1 SGHTA and CDR2 FQGNSA. This CDR3 has 16 amino acids. The CDR3 sequence is CASSLVVAGGLDTQYF. In DNA form, the CDR3 reads TGTGCCAGCAGCTTAGTAGTAGCGGGGGGGTTAGATACGCAGTATTTT.

This clonotype was seen at least ten times. The chain recombines TRBV20-1 with TRBJ2-7; tentatively, D is TRBD2 (6 bases). Per the germline V gene, CDR1 is DFQATT and CDR2 is SNEGSKA (reference sequence). V was cut by 3 bases and J by 0 bases, with 15 bases left in between. This CDR3 contains 15 residues. CDR3 region: CSASAPGRFSYEQYF. CDR3 coding DNA: TGCAGTGCTAGTGCCCCAGGGAGGTTCTCCTACGAGCAGTACTTC.

This clonotype was seen many times. The genes are TRBV28 and TRBJ2-2, with D possibly being TRBD1 (5 bases). The CDR3 totals 16 residues. V was clipped by 1 base and J by 5 bases, with 14 bases between them. The germline gives CDR1 MDHEN, CDR2 SYDVKM. CDR3 loop: CASSLSGQARTGELFF. For the CDR3, the DNA is TGTGCCAGCAGTTTATCAGGGCAGGCACGTACCGGGGAGCTGTTTTTT.

This clonotype appeared many times. V is TRBV5-1 and J is TRBJ1-2, with TRBD1 identical over 10 bases. This CDR3 spans 13 amino acids. Trimming cost V 4 bases and J 6 bases; bases outside gene matches: 3. Germline loops: CDR1 SGHRS, CDR2 YFSETQ. In DNA, the CDR3 is TGCGCCAGCAGCGAGACAGGGGGCGATGGCTACACCTTC. Protein product: CASSETGGDGYTF.

This clonotype was recorded at least ten times. CDR3 nucleotides: TGCAGTGCTAGCTTAGCGGGAGCCTCCTACGAGCAGTACGTC. It is translated as CSASLAGASYEQYV. The rearrangement links TRBV20-1 to TRBJ2-7, with 9 bases aligning to TRBD2. The CDR3 spans 14 residues. Trimming removed 3 bases from V and 0 bases from J; junction bases left unmatched: 3. The V gene's germline CDR1 is DFQATT and CDR2 SNEGSKA (reference sequence).